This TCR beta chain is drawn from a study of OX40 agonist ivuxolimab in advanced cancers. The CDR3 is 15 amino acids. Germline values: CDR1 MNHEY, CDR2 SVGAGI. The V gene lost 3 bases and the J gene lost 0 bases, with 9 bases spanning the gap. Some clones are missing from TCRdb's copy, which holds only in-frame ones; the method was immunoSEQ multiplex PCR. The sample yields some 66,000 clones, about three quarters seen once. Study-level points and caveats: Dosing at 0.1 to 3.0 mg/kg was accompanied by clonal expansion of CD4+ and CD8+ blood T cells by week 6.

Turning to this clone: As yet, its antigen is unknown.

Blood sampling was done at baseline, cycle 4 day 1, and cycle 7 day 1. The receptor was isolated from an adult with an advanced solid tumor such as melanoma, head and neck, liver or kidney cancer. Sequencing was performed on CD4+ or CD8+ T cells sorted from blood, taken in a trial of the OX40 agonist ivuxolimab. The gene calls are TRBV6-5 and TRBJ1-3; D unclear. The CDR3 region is CASSYSGYSGNTIYF. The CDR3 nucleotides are TGTGCCAGCAGTTATTCTGGTTACTCTGGAAACACCATATATTTT.